This T cell receptor (beta chain) was identified during a study of OX40 agonist ivuxolimab in advanced cancers. Regarding the research as a whole: Ivuxolimab, which targeted the costimulatory receptor OX40 (CD134), was an agonistic, fully human IgG2 monoclonal antibody. Patients were allowed to have had prior anti-PD-1, anti-PD-L1 or anti-CTLA-4 therapy, and more than 35% of the dose-escalation patients had been treated with checkpoint inhibitors. Of the approximately 54 dose-escalation patients, hepatocellular carcinoma was present in around 19, melanoma in approximately 15, renal cell carcinoma in 9 and head and neck cancer in 9. The paper covers the monotherapy dose-escalation part of the phase I ivuxolimab trial, which included N of about 50 patients. Partial responses occurred in three dose-escalation patients: two with cutaneous melanoma and one with hepatocellular carcinoma. In the dose-escalation cohort, roughly 80% of patients were male, and the mean age was roughly 60 years, with a range of roughly 20 to 79. Intravenous ivuxolimab was administered to patients every 2 weeks at six dose levels: 0.01, 0.1, 0.3, 1.5, 3 and 10 mg/kg. The purpose of peripheral TCRbeta sequencing was to test whether ivuxolimab changed TCR sequence diversity and led to clonal T-cell expansion.

The trial excluded patients who had a history of autoimmune disease or who were on systemic immunosuppression. Peripheral blood for TCR sequencing was collected from all dose cohorts at baseline, on cycle 4 day 1, and on cycle 7 day 1. Samples came from an open-label, multicenter, first-in-human phase I dose-escalation trial of ivuxolimab. Adults with locally advanced or metastatic melanoma, renal cell, hepatocellular, or head and neck squamous cell carcinoma were enrolled in the trial. Before TCR sequencing, CD4+ and CD8+ T cells were separately sorted from peripheral blood. The paper's findings and limits, for the study overall: Which antigens the clonally expanded peripheral T cells were specific for was not determined. At doses of 0.1 to 3.0 mg/kg, clonal expansion of both CD4+ and CD8+ blood T cells was observed from baseline to week 6. Low levels of normalized T-cell clonal expansion were also seen in some patients who did not respond. In the 0.1-3.0 mg/kg groups, partial responders were among the patients with the lowest normalized peripheral clonal expansion, particularly in CD8+ T cells. On average, CD8+ T cells showed more expanded clones than CD4+ T cells after ivuxolimab.

This clone was counted a single time. The antigen this receptor binds is unknown. No quality values exist for individual bases; no much larger clone is one base distant. V and J are truncated by 0 bases and 3 bases respectively, leaving an intervening sequence of 14 bases. The germline V gene provides CDR1 MGHRA and CDR2 YSYEKL. Reading from cysteine to phenylalanine, the CDR3 counts 16 amino acids. Of all the DNA, just the CDR3 is kept, 48 bases in frame from base 1. Genomic DNA was isolated from the sorted cells so that the TCRbeta CDR3 region could be sequenced. The immunoSEQ Assay was used for sequencing of TCRbeta CDR3 regions. TCRdb provides this immuneACCESS table in a form limited to in-frame rearrangements. Some clones are lacking; in checked studies, under half of them reflect an unresolved V gene, and why the rest are absent is not known. The sample records about 75,000 clones, roughly nine tenths of which are singletons. The top ten hold roughly 8.6% of the sample.

The input for sequencing was CD4+ or CD8+ T cells sorted from blood, taken in a trial of the OX40 agonist ivuxolimab. The TCR comes from an adult with an advanced solid tumor such as melanoma, head and neck, liver or kidney cancer. The receptor chain draws on TRBV4-1 and TRBJ2-5; the D gene remains uncertain. At the DNA level, the sequence is TGCGCCAGCAGCCAAGAAGGGCATAAGATGGAAGAGACCCAGTACTTC. It translates as CASSQEGHKMEETQYF.